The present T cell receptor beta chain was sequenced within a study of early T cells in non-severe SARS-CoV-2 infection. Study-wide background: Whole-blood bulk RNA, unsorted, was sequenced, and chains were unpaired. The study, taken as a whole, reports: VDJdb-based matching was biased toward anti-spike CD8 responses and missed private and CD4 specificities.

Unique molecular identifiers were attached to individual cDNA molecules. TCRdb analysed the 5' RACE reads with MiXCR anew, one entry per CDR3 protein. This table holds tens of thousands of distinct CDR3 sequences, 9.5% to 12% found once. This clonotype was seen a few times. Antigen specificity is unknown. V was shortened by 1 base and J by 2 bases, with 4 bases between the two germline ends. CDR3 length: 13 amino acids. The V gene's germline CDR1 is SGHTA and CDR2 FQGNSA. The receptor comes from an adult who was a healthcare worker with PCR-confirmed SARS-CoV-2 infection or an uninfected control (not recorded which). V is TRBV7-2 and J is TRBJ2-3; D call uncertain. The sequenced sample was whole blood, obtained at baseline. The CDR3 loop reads CASSLGPTDTQYF. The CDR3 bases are TGTGCCAGCAGCTTAGGACCCACAGATACGCAGTATTTT.